This T cell receptor (beta chain) was observed in a study of cytomegalovirus exposure and HLA in healthy donors. This clone came up a few times. As yet, its antigen is unknown. This sample includes further DNA sequences coding for the same CDR3. Amplification used 60 Vbeta primers and 13 Jbeta primers. Here immunoSEQ multiplex PCR was the method, and the copy in TCRdb shows in-frame clones only, minus some. The sample includes about 130,000 clones, just under 75% of them seen just once. Findings of the study overall: An analysis was carried out later, and it reportedly showed fewer N-insertions in an Asian-associated ancestry cluster than the roughly 700-donor mean. A later analysis by the authors found several of the most significant clusters apparently linked to common viral pathogens. A missense DCLRE1C variant was associated with V- and J-gene trimming of TCR beta chains in a later analysis, and an independent cohort replicated the association.

CDR1 is LNHDA, CDR2 SQIVND, per germline (reference sequence). V lost 6 bases to trimming and J lost 2 bases, with 8 bases between them. The CDR3 is 13 amino acids. The receptor was isolated from a man aged 40-50 years in good health and CMV-seropositive. Sequencing was performed on PBMCs. The rearrangement joins TRBV19 to TRBJ1-5; D unclear. The CDR3 DNA reads as TGTGCCAGTAGAAACAGAGGCAATCAGCCCCAGCATTTT. Its translation is CASRNRGNQPQHF.